A selection of T cell receptor beta chains follows, all from one sample in a study of blood T cell repertoires in COVID-19. Sequencing used immunoSEQ multiplex PCR; TCRdb keeps in-frame clones, though not all of them. The data show about 82,000 clones, with around 80% seen just once and approximately 12% held by the top ten. Sequenced: peripheral blood. These receptors were obtained from a woman aged 40-49 years with active or convalescent COVID-19. Each CDR3 is given with its conserved first and last residue. Fields, in order: CDR3 DNA, CDR3 protein, clone size, V gene, D gene, J gene. A D gene is named only where the DNA matches it firmly. Size tells how often a clone was seen (once, few, many) or the class of an expanded clone, and some rows leave it out.

CDR3 DNA: TGTGCCAGCAGTTCCCCCGGTCAGCCCCAGCATTTT
CDR3 protein: CASSSPGQPQHF
clone size: .
V gene: TRBV6-2/TRBV6-3
D gene: .
J gene: TRBJ1-5

CDR3 DNA: TGTGCCAGTAGTATGGTGGGACAGGGGGCTTCAGGAACTGAAGCTTTCTTT
CDR3 protein: CASSMVGQGASGTEAFF
clone size: .
V gene: TRBV19
D gene: TRBD1
J gene: TRBJ1-1

CDR3 DNA: TGTGCCAGCACCGTGGGACTAGCGGGATCCTACGAGCAGTACTTC
CDR3 protein: CASTVGLAGSYEQYF
clone size: .
V gene: TRBV5-6
D gene: TRBD2
J gene: TRBJ2-7

CDR3 DNA: TGTGCCATCAGGCAGGGGGGCCTTAGCACAGATACGCAGTATTTT
CDR3 protein: CAIRQGGLSTDTQYF
clone size: .
V gene: TRBV10-3
D gene: .
J gene: TRBJ2-3

CDR3 DNA: TGTGCCAGCAGCTTAGGCAGGGGGCTATCTGAAGCTTTCTTT
CDR3 protein: CASSLGRGLSEAFF
clone size: few
V gene: TRBV7-9
D gene: TRBD1
J gene: TRBJ1-1

CDR3 DNA: TGTGCCAGCAGCTTAATGGCAGGGGATGAAGCTTTCTTT
CDR3 protein: CASSLMAGDEAFF
clone size: .
V gene: TRBV5-6
D gene: .
J gene: TRBJ1-1

CDR3 DNA: TGTGCCAGCACGTGGGGCGTTAGCGGGGCCTACGAGCAGTACTTC
CDR3 protein: CASTWGVSGAYEQYF
clone size: .
V gene: TRBV7-2
D gene: TRBD2
J gene: TRBJ2-7

CDR3 DNA: TGTGCCAGCAGCGCGGGACAGGGGAGGAACACTGAAGCTTTCTTT
CDR3 protein: CASSAGQGRNTEAFF
clone size: .
V gene: TRBV9
D gene: TRBD1
J gene: TRBJ1-1

CDR3 DNA: TGCGCCAGCAGCAATGGGGCGGGGTCAGATGAGCAGTTCTTC
CDR3 protein: CASSNGAGSDEQFF
clone size: once
V gene: TRBV4-1
D gene: .
J gene: TRBJ2-1

CDR3 DNA: TGTGCCAGCAGCCCATCCCTTACAGGGGGAACCTATGGCTACACCTTC
CDR3 protein: CASSPSLTGGTYGYTF
clone size: .
V gene: TRBV4-2
D gene: TRBD1
J gene: TRBJ1-2